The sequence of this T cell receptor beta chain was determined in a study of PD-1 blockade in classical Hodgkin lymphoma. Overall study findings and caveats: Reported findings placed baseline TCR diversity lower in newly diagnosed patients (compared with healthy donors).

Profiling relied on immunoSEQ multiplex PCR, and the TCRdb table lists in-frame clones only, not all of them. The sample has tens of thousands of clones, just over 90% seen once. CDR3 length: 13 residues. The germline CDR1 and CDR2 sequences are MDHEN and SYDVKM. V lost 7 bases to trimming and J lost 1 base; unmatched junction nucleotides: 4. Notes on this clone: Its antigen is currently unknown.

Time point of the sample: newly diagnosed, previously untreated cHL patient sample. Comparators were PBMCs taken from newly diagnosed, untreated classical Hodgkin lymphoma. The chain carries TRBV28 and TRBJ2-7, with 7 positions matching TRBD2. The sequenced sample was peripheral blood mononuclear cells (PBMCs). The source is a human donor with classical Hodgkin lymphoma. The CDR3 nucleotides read TGTGCCAGCACCATAGCGGGTTCCTACGAGCAGTACGTC. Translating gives CASTIAGSYEQYV.